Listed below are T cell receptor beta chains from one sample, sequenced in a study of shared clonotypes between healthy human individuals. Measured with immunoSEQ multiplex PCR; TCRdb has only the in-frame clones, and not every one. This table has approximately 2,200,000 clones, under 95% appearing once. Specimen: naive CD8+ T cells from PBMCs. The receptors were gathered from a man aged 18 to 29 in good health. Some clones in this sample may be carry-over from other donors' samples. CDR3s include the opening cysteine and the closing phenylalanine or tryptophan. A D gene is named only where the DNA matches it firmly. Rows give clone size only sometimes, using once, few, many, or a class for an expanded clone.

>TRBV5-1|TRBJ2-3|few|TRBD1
CASSLGQGSTDTQYF
TGCGCCAGCAGCTTGGGACAGGGGAGCACAGATACGCAGTATTTT
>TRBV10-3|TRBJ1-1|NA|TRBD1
CAISETQAGGTEAFF
TGTGCCATCAGTGAGACTCAGGCAGGGGGGACTGAAGCTTTCTTT
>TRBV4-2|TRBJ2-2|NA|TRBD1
CASSQDRGRSGELFF
TGTGCCAGCAGCCAAGACAGGGGGCGATCCGGGGAGCTGTTTTTT
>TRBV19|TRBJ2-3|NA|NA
CASSISLGGYGTDTQYF
TGTGCCAGTAGTATTTCTCTGGGGGGCTACGGCACAGATACGCAGTATTTT
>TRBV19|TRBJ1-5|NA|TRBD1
CASSKYRGLIDQPQHF
TGTGCCAGTAGTAAATACAGGGGGCTGATTGATCAGCCCCAGCATTTT
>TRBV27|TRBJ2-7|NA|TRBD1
CASSPKGQGSYEQYF
TGTGCCAGCAGCCCAAAGGGACAGGGCTCCTACGAGCAGTACTTC
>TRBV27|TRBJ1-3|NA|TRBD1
CASSPRQGPPGNTIYF
TGTGCCAGCAGTCCGAGACAGGGTCCGCCTGGAAACACCATATATTTT
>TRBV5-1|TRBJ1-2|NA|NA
CASSQTGSGAYGYTF
TGCGCCAGCAGCCAAACAGGCTCCGGAGCCTATGGCTACACCTTC
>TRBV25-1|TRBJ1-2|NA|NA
CASSDYGYTF
TGTGCCAGCAGTGATTATGGCTACACCTTC
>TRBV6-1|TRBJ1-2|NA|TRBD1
CASSGLTGFGYGYTF
TGTGCCAGCAGTGGACTGACAGGGTTTGGATATGGCTACACCTTC
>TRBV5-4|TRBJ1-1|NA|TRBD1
CASSVIGQGEAFF
TGTGCCAGCAGTGTGATCGGACAGGGTGAAGCTTTCTTT
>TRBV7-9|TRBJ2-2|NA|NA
CASSLGGLGANTGELFF
TGTGCCAGCAGCTTAGGTGGGCTTGGGGCGAACACCGGGGAGCTGTTTTTT
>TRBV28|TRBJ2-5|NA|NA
CASSSLSGTYQETQYF
TGTGCCAGCAGTTCCTTATCTGGGACATACCAAGAGACCCAGTACTTC
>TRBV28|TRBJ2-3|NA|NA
CASSLRGLAFRRTDTQYF
TGTGCCAGCAGTTTACGTGGTCTAGCCTTCCGAAGGACAGATACGCAGTATTTT
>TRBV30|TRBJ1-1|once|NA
CAWSGLEGQTEAFF
TGTGCCTGGAGTGGACTCGAGGGGCAAACTGAAGCTTTCTTT
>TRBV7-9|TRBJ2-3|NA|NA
CASSSLEGTDTQYF
TGTGCCAGCAGCTCCCTCGAGGGCACAGATACGCAGTATTTT
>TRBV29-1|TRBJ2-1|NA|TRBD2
CSVPSPGGEFF
TGCAGCGTCCCGAGCCCGGGAGGTGAGTTCTTC
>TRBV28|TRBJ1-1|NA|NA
CASSFPGTEAFF
TGTGCCAGCAGTTTCCCGGGCACTGAAGCTTTCTTT
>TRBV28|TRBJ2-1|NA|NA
CASCGADEQFF
TGTGCCAGTTGTGGGGCGGATGAGCAGTTCTTC
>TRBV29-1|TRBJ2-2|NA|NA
CSVDGLRGMNGELFF
TGCAGCGTTGATGGGTTGAGGGGGATGAACGGGGAGCTGTTTTTT
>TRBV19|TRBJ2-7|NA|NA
CASSRRPGGGSYEQYF
TGTGCCAGTAGTAGAAGACCCGGAGGGGGCTCCTACGAGCAGTACTTC
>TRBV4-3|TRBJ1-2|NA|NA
CASSQDFGEDYYGYTF
TGCGCCAGCAGCCAAGATTTCGGTGAAGACTACTATGGCTACACCTTC
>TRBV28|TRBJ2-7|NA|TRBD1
CASSPHAGTATKGNEQYF
TGTGCCAGCAGTCCACATGCCGGGACAGCCACCAAGGGCAACGAGCAGTACTTC
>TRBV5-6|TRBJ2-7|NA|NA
CASSTGTGEQYF
TGTGCCAGCAGCACGGGGACGGGCGAGCAGTACTTC